The sequence of this T cell receptor beta chain was determined in a study of neoadjuvant anti-PD-1 for oral cavity cancer. Study-level background: Before surgery, most patients got three to four biweekly 3 mg/kg nivolumab doses. Around day 43, patients without progression received a fourth nivolumab dose before surgery.

As to this clone: What it binds is unknown.

Study outcomes and limitations: Higher pretreatment blood Treg/Th17 ratios correlated with higher pretreatment blood and lower post-treatment tumor TCRbeta clonality.

Described time point: after neoadjuvant nivolumab, at surgical resection. Most PBMC samples had roughly 0.5 ug input DNA in six replicates. Method: immunoSEQ multiplex PCR; TCRdb's copy keeps in-frame clones and lacks some. This sample has over 65,000 clones, with around 83% found just once. The CDR3 sequence is 14 residues long. Germline V lookup: CDR1 LNHDA, CDR2 SQIVND (reference sequence). Trimming removed 7 bases from V and 0 bases from J, with 12 bases in between. Material: PBMCs, obtained after nivolumab (anti-PD-1) treatment. The TCR comes from a person aged 35-80 years with oral cavity squamous cell carcinoma. The V call is TRBV19, the J call TRBJ1-1; a possible D gene is TRBD1 (5 bases). The CDR3 protein is CASIGTEMNTEAFF. CDR3 sequence (DNA): TGTGCCAGTATCGGGACGGAGATGAACACTGAAGCTTTCTTT.